Presented here are 32 T cell receptor beta chains from one specimen sequenced in a study of T cell changes during pregnancy in multiple sclerosis. Assay: immunoSEQ multiplex PCR; the TCRdb copy retains only in-frame clones and omits some. The sample yields 40,000 to 60,000 clones, around 90% seen once. Sample: peripheral blood, taken in the first trimester of pregnancy. Receptors were obtained from a female donor in good health, enrolled as a control in a pregnancy study.

This chain joins TRBV5-1 and TRBJ2-1; 8 nucleotides agree with TRBD2. Germline CDR1 is SGHRS and CDR2 is YFSETQ. Trimming at V came to 4 bases and at J to 0 bases, leaving 3 bases not matched to a gene. This CDR3 spans 15 amino acids. CDR3 amino acids: CASSPGTSSYNEQFF. The CDR3 nucleotides are TGCGCCAGCAGCCCCGGGACTAGCTCCTACAATGAGCAGTTCTTC.

CDR3 region: CAWSLGTGGYQPQHF. DNA for the CDR3: TGTGCCTGGTCCCTCGGGACAGGGGGCTATCAGCCCCAGCATTTT. The chain uses TRBV30 and TRBJ1-5; TRBD1 aligns across 12 bases. After removal of 5 bases from V and 5 bases from J, the junction contained 7 bases not matched to a gene. The CDR3 has 15 amino acids. The germline CDR1 and CDR2 sequences are GTSNPN and SVGIG (reference sequence).

This clone occurred a few times. This chain joins TRBV11-3 and TRBJ2-3, with D perhaps TRBD1 (6 bases). The CDR3 contains 13 residues. Germline V lookup: CDR1 SGHNT, CDR2 YENEEA. V gave up 5 bases and J gave up 8 bases, with 14 bases separating them. CDR3 loop: CASSEGQSLTQYF. Written as DNA, the CDR3 is TGTGCCAGCAGCGAGGGACAATCGCTTACGCAGTATTTT.

This chain links TRBV7-2 with TRBJ2-1; unclear D gene. The germline V and J ends were trimmed by 5 bases and 2 bases, with 13 bases remaining between them. Germline V lookup: CDR1 SGHTA, CDR2 FQGNSA. CDR3 length equals 15 residues. DNA of the CDR3: TGTGCCAGCAGCGATGTGGGCCGCGCCTACAATGAGCAGTTCTTC. Protein sequence: CASSDVGRAYNEQFF. Drawing the rest from reference TRBV7-2 and TRBJ2-1, the complete variable domain is GAGVSQSPSNKVTEKGKDVELRCDPISGHTALYWYRQSLGQGLEFLIYFQGNSAPDKSGLPSDRFSAERTGGSVSTLTIQRTQQEDSAVYLCASSDVGRAYNEQFFGPGTRLTVL.

V usage is TRBV29-1 and J usage is TRBJ2-5; no reliable D call. V lost 5 bases, J lost 5 bases, and 6 bases lay in between. CDR1 is SQVTM and CDR2 is ANQGSEA in the germline V gene. CDR3 length: 10 residues. CDR3 sequence reads: CSVRRETQYF. In DNA form, the CDR3 reads TGCAGCGTTCGCAGGGAGACCCAGTACTTC.

The chain employs TRBV27 and TRBJ1-1; D perhaps matches TRBD1 (6 bases). The CDR3 is 15 amino acids. Trimming removed 5 bases from V and 5 bases from J, with 18 bases in between. CDR1 is MNHEY and CDR2 is SMNVEV in the germline V gene (reference sequence). In DNA, the CDR3 is TGTGCCAGCAGTCCGGCTTGGGGGCGGGGGACTGAAGCTTTCTTT. The encoded protein is CASSPAWGRGTEAFF.

Notes on this clone: A far more abundant clone sits one base away, making this likely a read error. V gene TRBV2 combines with J gene TRBJ2-1; D is possibly TRBD2 (6 bases). CDR1 and CDR2 (germline): SNHLY, FYNNEI. The V end lost 1 base, the J end lost 0 bases, and 7 bases lay between the germline ends. The CDR3 is 15 residues long. DNA of the CDR3: TGTGCCAGCAGTGAAGTGGGGGGCTCCTACAATGAGCAGTTCTTC. Amino acids: CASSEVGGSYNEQFF. Full variable domain (remainder filled in from reference TRBV2 and TRBJ2-1): EPEVTQTPSHQVTQMGQEVILRCVPISNHLYFYWYRQILGQKVEFLVSFYNNEISEKSEIFDDQFSVERPDGSNFTLKIRSTKLEDSAMYFCASSEVGGSYNEQFFGPGTRLTVL.

The gene calls are TRBV18 and TRBJ2-5; D may be TRBD2 (6 bases). V was pared by 3 bases and J by 5 bases, with 22 bases between. From germline, CDR1 is KGHSH and CDR2 LQKENI. The CDR3 length is 17 residues. The DNA of the CDR3 is TGTGCCAGCTCACCTGGAGGGCTCGGCGTTGTCGGGGAGACCCAGTACTTC. This sequence encodes CASSPGGLGVVGETQYF.

In this sample, this clone turned up a few times. The genes are TRBV10-2 and TRBJ2-3; perhaps TRBD1 as D (6 bases). Germline CDR1 and CDR2: WSHSY and SAAADI. The ends were cut back, 3 bases at V and 6 bases at J, with 10 bases in the middle. The CDR3 loop spans 13 amino acids. In nucleotides, the CDR3 is TGCGCCAGCAGTGACAGGGGACCCGATACGCAGTATTTT. This encodes CASSDRGPDTQYF.

J is TRBJ2-3 and V is TRBV19, with D unresolved. The CDR3 is 16 amino acids. Germline V lookup: CDR1 LNHDA, CDR2 SQIVND (reference sequence). V lost 7 bases, J lost 2 bases, and 19 bases lay in between. The CDR3 region is CASTHRRSGYTDTQYF. Written as DNA, the CDR3 is TGTGCCAGTACCCACAGACGATCTGGGTACACAGATACGCAGTATTTT.

This chain joins TRBV11-1 and TRBJ1-1; 9 bases map to TRBD1. This CDR3 region has 15 residues. The trim removed 2 bases at V and 6 bases at J, leaving 7 bases unmatched. Germline V gene lookup returns CDR1 SGHAT and CDR2 FQDESV (reference sequence). CDR3 amino acids: CASSLRVGQGPEAFF. The CDR3 DNA reads as TGTGCCAGCAGCTTAAGGGTGGGACAGGGACCTGAAGCTTTCTTT.

This chain joins TRBV28 and TRBJ1-5; 7 nucleotides match TRBD1. This CDR3 is built from 15 residues. V dropped 6 bases and J dropped 7; count of bases not matched to a gene: 12. CDR1 and CDR2 from the germline V gene are MDHEN and SYDVKM. This CDR3 is CASSHDRVGSQPQHF. DNA for the CDR3: TGTGCCAGCAGCCATGACAGGGTAGGGAGCCAGCCCCAGCATTTT.

This chain links TRBV27 with TRBJ2-7; 9 positions agree with TRBD2. Germline assignment: CDR1 MNHEY and CDR2 SMNVEV (reference sequence). V lost 5 bases, J lost 4 bases, and 3 bases stayed unmatched. The CDR3 is 13 residues long. The CDR3 DNA reads TGTGCCAGCAGTCTGCGGGAGGGTTACGAGCAGTACTTC. Translated: CASSLREGYEQYF.

The chain carries TRBV4-2 and TRBJ2-7; perhaps TRBD1 as D (6 bases). Trimming cost V 0 bases and J 2 bases, with 14 bases left between them. In germline, CDR1 is LGHNA, CDR2 YNFKEQ. This CDR3 has 16 residues. The CDR3 region is CASSQEWVGGTYEQYF. CDR3 DNA sequence: TGTGCCAGCAGCCAAGAGTGGGTTGGGGGCACCTACGAGCAGTACTTC.

The chain links TRBV11-2 to TRBJ2-1, with 8 bases lining up with TRBD2. Germline CDR1 reads SGHAT; CDR2 reads FQNNGV. The length of the CDR3 is 15 residues. With V trimmed by 5 bases and J by 4 bases, 7 bases remained unmatched. CDR3 sequence: CASSPGLAEYNEQFF. The CDR3 nucleotides read TGTGCCAGCAGCCCTGGACTAGCAGAATACAATGAGCAGTTCTTC.

V and J are TRBV11-2 and TRBJ2-1; 11 nucleotides align to TRBD2. V dropped 4 bases and J dropped 10; count of bases not matched to a gene: 12. Germline V gene sequence: CDR1 SGHAT, CDR2 FQNNGV. The CDR3 length is 16 residues. The DNA for the CDR3 is TGTGCCAGCAGCTGGGATAGCGGGGGGGCCTTAACCGAGCAGTTCTTC. This sequence encodes CASSWDSGGALTEQFF.

The V call is TRBV5-1, the J call TRBJ1-6; 11 bases line up with TRBD1. Germline V gene data show CDR1 as SGHRS and CDR2 as YFSETQ. V lost 0 bases to trimming and J lost 4 bases; unmatched junction nucleotides: 9. The CDR3 is made up of 19 amino acids. CDR3 loop: CASSLAKTGTGGYNSPLHF. The CDR3 coding sequence is TGCGCCAGCAGCTTGGCGAAAACCGGGACAGGGGGATATAATTCACCCCTCCACTTT.

The chain is built from TRBV28 and TRBJ2-7; D perhaps matches TRBD1 (6 bases). The length of the CDR3 is 14 residues. Per the germline V gene, CDR1 is MDHEN and CDR2 is SYDVKM. V lost 6 bases, J lost 0 bases, and 12 bases lay in between. CDR3 sequence reads: CASRPTGTSYEQYF. In DNA form, the CDR3 reads TGTGCCAGCAGGCCGACAGGTACCTCCTACGAGCAGTACTTC.

The chain couples TRBV2 to TRBJ2-7; 12 nucleotides match TRBD2. The CDR3 sequence is 16 residues long. Germline V gene data show CDR1 as SNHLY and CDR2 as FYNNEI. With V trimmed by 6 bases and J by 0 bases, 6 bases remained unmatched. CDR3 coding DNA: TGTGCCAGCAGGGGCACGGGACTAGCGGGCTCCTACGAGCAGTACTTC. It translates to CASRGTGLAGSYEQYF.

The chain carries TRBV6-1 and TRBJ2-7, with TRBD2 identical over 11 bases. The CDR3 sequence is 15 residues long. In germline, CDR1 is MNHNS, CDR2 SASEGT. Losses at the gene ends were 2 bases for V and 5 bases for J; bases not matched to a gene: 5. In nucleotides, the CDR3 is TGTGCCAGCAGTGAAACCACTAGCGGGAGCCACGAGCAGTACTTC. Its translation: CASSETTSGSHEQYF.

In this sample, this clone turned up once. The rearrangement joins TRBV28 to TRBJ1-5, with D unresolved. The CDR3 totals 13 residues. In germline, CDR1 is MDHEN, CDR2 SYDVKM. The V end was cut by 9 bases, the J end by 10 bases, with 19 bases between. DNA for the CDR3: TGTGCCAGTGTAGCGGGGTTAATCAGCCCCCAGCATTTT. Translated, it gives CASVAGLISPQHF.

CDR3 coding DNA: TGTGCCAGCTCACCGGGACAGGGTAGCAATCAGCCCCAGCATTTT. It codes for CASSPGQGSNQPQHF. The rearrangement links TRBV18 to TRBJ1-5; 9 bases map to TRBD1. Germline V gene lookup returns CDR1 KGHSH and CDR2 LQKENI. Trimming removed 3 bases from V and 0 bases from J; junction bases left unmatched: 0. The CDR3 has 15 amino acids. The complete variable domain, with remaining parts taken from reference TRBV18 and TRBJ1-5, reads NAGVMQNPRHLVRRRGQEARLRCSPMKGHSHVYWYRQLPEEGLKFMVYLQKENIIDESGMPKERFSAEFPKEGPSILRIQQVVRGDSAAYFCASSPGQGSNQPQHFGDGTRLSIL.

The chain has TRBV19 and TRBJ1-1; possibly TRBD1 for D (5 bases). There are 15 residues in the CDR3. Germline lookup yields CDR1 LNHDA and CDR2 SQIVND (reference sequence). Trimming stripped 5 bases from V and 1 base from J, with 14 bases between. The CDR3 bases are TGTGCCAGTAGTTCCCGGGGCGGGGCGAACACTGAAGCTTTCTTT. Encoded protein: CASSSRGGANTEAFF.

This chain links TRBV9 with TRBJ1-2; 7 bases agree with TRBD1. CDR1 and CDR2 (germline): SGDLS, YYNGEE. The CDR3 consists of 13 residues. J was trimmed by 5 bases and V by 3 bases; bases with no gene match: 4. CDR3 residues: CASSETGQYGYTF. CDR3 in DNA: TGTGCCAGCAGCGAAACGGGACAGTATGGCTACACCTTC.

This clone was observed a single time. The chain has TRBV10-2 and TRBJ2-3; 11 nucleotides match TRBD2. There are 16 residues in the CDR3. Germline V gene sequence: CDR1 WSHSY, CDR2 SAAADI. V shed 2 bases, J shed 4 bases, and the junction held 5 bases outside the gene matches. CDR3 bases: TGCGCCAGCAGTGAGCCCTCGACTAGCGGGGCAGATACGCAGTATTTT. This sequence encodes CASSEPSTSGADTQYF.

The chain couples TRBV7-9 to TRBJ1-3; no clear D gene. V lost 4 bases and J lost 3, with 19 bases in between. The germline V gene encodes CDR1 SEHNR and CDR2 FQNEAQ (reference sequence). The CDR3 length is 17 residues. CDR3 sequence reads: CASSSLAGSHDGNTIYF. In nucleotides, the CDR3 is TGTGCCAGCAGCTCCCTCGCGGGGAGCCACGATGGAAACACCATATATTTT.

The V gene is TRBV4-2, the J gene TRBJ2-2; TRBD1 aligns across 8 bases. With V trimmed by 0 bases and J by 7 bases, 10 bases remained unmatched. The germline V gene encodes CDR1 LGHNA and CDR2 YNFKEQ. The CDR3 runs 17 residues. The CDR3 reads CASSQEGQGAGNGELFF. The DNA for the CDR3 is TGTGCCAGCAGCCAAGAGGGGCAGGGGGCAGGGAACGGGGAGCTGTTTTTT.

V usage is TRBV7-3 and J usage is TRBJ2-1, with 7 bases aligning to TRBD2. This CDR3 has 16 amino acids. Unmatched junction bases numbered 7, after V lost 5 bases and J lost 0 bases. Germline CDR1 SGHTA, CDR2 FQGTGA. CDR3 protein: CASSQGGAPSYNEQFF. CDR3 sequence (DNA): TGTGCCAGCAGCCAGGGAGGGGCGCCCTCCTACAATGAGCAGTTCTTC.

The V gene is TRBV5-6, the J gene TRBJ2-7; 10 bases map to TRBD1. With V trimmed by 4 bases and J by 4 bases, 8 bases remained unmatched. The CDR3 extends over 15 amino acids. Looked up from germline, CDR1 is SGHDT and CDR2 is YYEEEE. The CDR3 reads CASSPLGTGAYEQYF. CDR3 sequence (DNA): TGTGCCAGCAGCCCCCTAGGGACAGGGGCATACGAGCAGTACTTC.

The genes are TRBV6-1 and TRBJ1-2, with D unresolved. The V and J ends lost 2 bases and 3 bases respectively, with 10 bases between them. Germline V gene data show CDR1 as MNHNS and CDR2 as SASEGT. The CDR3 consists of 14 residues. CDR3 amino acids: CASSEPPADYGYTF. The DNA for the CDR3 is TGTGCCAGCAGTGAACCTCCCGCAGACTATGGCTACACCTTC.

The CDR3 sequence: CASSQSANAADTQYF. In DNA, the CDR3 is TGCGCCAGCAGTCAATCAGCCAACGCGGCAGATACGCAGTATTTT. This chain joins TRBV23-1 and TRBJ2-3; no clear D. TRBV23-1 is marked as an open reading frame, function uncertain. Trimming shortened V by 0 bases and J by 4 bases, and 11 bases separated the two germline ends. The CDR3 has 15 residues.

The chain employs TRBV5-1 and TRBJ1-1, with 8 bases identical to TRBD1. The CDR3 has 17 amino acids. V was clipped by 0 bases and J by 2 bases; unmatched bases: 9. CDR1 SGHRS and CDR2 YFSETQ come from the germline V gene. CDR3 nucleotide sequence: TGCGCCAGCAGCTTGGGTTTTACAGGGGGTGAAAACACTGAAGCTTTCTTT. It is translated as CASSLGFTGGENTEAFF.